One and the same sample provided the 29 T cell receptor beta chains below, sequenced in a study of T cell responses to AZD1222 COVID-19 vaccine. The method was immunoSEQ multiplex PCR; TCRdb's version includes in-frame clones alone and lacks a portion of them. The data hold about 120,000 clones, with around 90% observed a single time. Sequencing used peripheral blood, obtained on day 0 of AZD1222 vaccination. The source of these receptors is an adult in good health.

CDR3 protein: CASSQDGNSLAGAKYNEQFF. The DNA for the CDR3 is TGCGCCAGCAGCCAAGATGGGAACTCTCTAGCGGGAGCAAAGTACAATGAGCAGTTCTTC. The chain is built from TRBV4-1 and TRBJ2-1; 10 positions match TRBD2. V shed 0 bases, J shed 4 bases, and the junction held 15 bases outside the gene matches. The germline V gene has CDR1 MGHRA and CDR2 YSYEKL. The length of the CDR3 is 20 residues.

This clone is a singleton in its sample. V and J are TRBV28 and TRBJ1-1; TRBD1 might be the D (6 bases). Trimming took off 3 bases at V and 10 bases at J, with 24 bases between the two ends. CDR1 is MDHEN, CDR2 SYDVKM, per germline. The CDR3 spans 16 residues. CDR3 in amino acids: CASSFEGTQGGEGAFF. The CDR3 nucleotides read TGTGCCAGCAGTTTTGAGGGGACGCAAGGGGGGGAAGGAGCTTTCTTT.

The chain links TRBV25-1 to TRBJ1-4; D call uncertain. Trimming removed 6 bases from V and 6 bases from J, with 14 bases in between. Germline V gives CDR1 MGHDK, CDR2 SYGVNS. The CDR3 length is 14 residues. CDR3 in amino acids: CASSQAGKDEKLFF. For the CDR3, the DNA is TGTGCCAGCAGCCAAGCGGGCAAGGATGAAAAACTGTTTTTT.

This clone showed up just a few times. This rearrangement joins TRBV4-1 to TRBJ2-1; D perhaps matches TRBD1 (5 bases). Trimming left V 0 bases short and J 5 bases short, with 17 bases between. The germline V gene has CDR1 MGHRA and CDR2 YSYEKL. CDR3 length equals 17 residues. The CDR3 is CASSQDVQVGIDNEQFF. The CDR3 DNA follows: TGCGCCAGCAGCCAAGATGTACAGGTCGGTATCGACAATGAGCAGTTCTTC.

This rearrangement joins TRBV11-3 to TRBJ2-1; 11 nucleotides line up with TRBD2. With 2 bases clipped from V and 6 bases from J, the junction kept 9 bases outside the gene matches. The germline CDR1 and CDR2 sequences are SGHNT and YENEEA. The CDR3 loop spans 17 amino acids. This chain's CDR3 is CASSLTIAGGPGNEQFF. The CDR3 nucleotides read TGTGCCAGCAGCTTAACCATAGCGGGGGGGCCCGGCAATGAGCAGTTCTTC.

The CDR3 reads CASSLGQGAAEAFF. Here the CDR3 DNA reads TGTGCCAGCTCACTGGGACAGGGGGCAGCGGAAGCTTTCTTT. The chain joins TRBV18 to TRBJ1-1; 12 bases align to TRBD1. The ends lost 4 bases at V and 8 bases at J; junction bases unmatched: 5. The germline V gene encodes CDR1 KGHSH and CDR2 LQKENI. The CDR3 has 14 amino acids.

This clone was observed once. This chain links TRBV18 with TRBJ1-1; no clear D. Trimming stripped 3 bases from V and 1 base from J, with 18 bases between. This CDR3 has 17 residues. Germline assignment: CDR1 KGHSH and CDR2 LQKENI. The CDR3 bases are TGTGCCAGCTCACCTTTTGCCCCCGACACGAGGAACACTGAAGCTTTCTTT. The encoded protein is CASSPFAPDTRNTEAFF.

This chain connects TRBV18 to TRBJ1-1, with 11 bases identical to TRBD1. This CDR3 region has 16 residues. Trimming took 3 bases from V and 1 from J; bases not matched to a gene: 4. Per the germline V gene, CDR1 is KGHSH and CDR2 is LQKENI. CDR3 DNA: TGTGCCAGCTCACCCGGGACAGGGGGGAAGAACACTGAAGCTTTCTTT. It translates to CASSPGTGGKNTEAFF.

V and J are TRBV3-1 (or the pseudogene TRBV3-2) and TRBJ2-7; a weak D match, TRBD1 (5 bases). The CDR3 sequence is 13 residues long. Germline CDR1 reads LGHDT; CDR2 reads YNNKEL (reference sequence). V was trimmed by 3 bases and J by 1 base, leaving 7 bases between them. As DNA, the CDR3 is TGTGCCAGCAGCCACAGGGTGTCCTACGAGCAGTACTTC. It codes for CASSHRVSYEQYF.

This clone was observed a handful of times. The gene calls are TRBV4-3 and TRBJ1-5, with a possible D match to TRBD1 (6 bases). CDR1 is LGHNA, CDR2 YSLEER, per germline. The V gene lost 4 bases and the J gene lost 6 bases, with 22 bases spanning the gap. This CDR3 is 17 amino acids long. CDR3 in DNA: TGCGCCAGCAGCCCCCAAGCTGGGGGGGCCTCCGCTCAGCCCCAGCATTTT. Translation gives CASSPQAGGASAQPQHF.

The rearrangement uses TRBV7-6 and TRBJ2-2; either TRBD1 or TRBD2 may supply D (5 bases each). V was trimmed by 1 base and J by 4 bases, leaving 19 bases between them. This CDR3 comprises 18 residues. Germline-derived CDR1 and CDR2 are SGHVS and FNYEAQ. As DNA, the CDR3 is TGTGCCAGCAGCTTAGTTCCAGGGACCCCTTCGGGCACCGGGGAGCTGTTTTTT. This gives the protein CASSLVPGTPSGTGELFF. Full variable domain (outside the CDR3, taken from reference TRBV7-6 and TRBJ2-2): GAGVSQSPRYKVTKRGQDVALRCDPISGHVSLYWYRQALGQGPEFLTYFNYEAQQDKSGLPNDRFSAERPEGSISTLTIQRTEQRDSAMYRCASSLVPGTPSGTGELFFGEGSRLTVL.

The rearrangement joins TRBV3-1 (or the pseudogene TRBV3-2) to TRBJ2-7; TRBD1 agrees at 8 bases. CDR3 length equals 15 residues. Trimming removed 6 bases from V and 1 base from J; junction bases left unmatched: 8. Per the germline V gene, CDR1 is LGHDT and CDR2 is YNNKEL (reference sequence). This CDR3 is CASRDWTGRSYEQYF. CDR3 in DNA: TGTGCCAGCAGGGATTGGACAGGGCGGTCCTACGAGCAGTACTTC.

V and J are TRBV5-1 and TRBJ1-1; the D gene is possibly TRBD1 (5 bases). CDR3 length equals 14 residues. Looked up from germline, CDR1 is SGHRS and CDR2 is YFSETQ. Trimming removed 6 bases from V and 1 base from J, with 13 bases in between. The DNA for the CDR3 is TGCGCCAGCAAAAGGGCGACAGCGAACACTGAAGCTTTCTTT. It is translated as CASKRATANTEAFF.

The chain uses TRBV9 and TRBJ2-1; D uncertain. From germline, CDR1 is SGDLS and CDR2 YYNGEE. The CDR3 loop spans 15 amino acids. The V end lost 0 bases, the J end lost 4 bases, and 11 bases lay between the germline ends. In DNA, the CDR3 is TGTGCCAGCAGCGTAGGGTCGCCCCTATACAATGAGCAGTTCTTC. It encodes CASSVGSPLYNEQFF.

The chain uses TRBV18 and TRBJ1-1; 10 bases are a match to TRBD1. Per the germline V gene, CDR1 is KGHSH and CDR2 is LQKENI. With 3 bases clipped from V and 3 bases from J, the junction kept 1 base outside the gene matches. The CDR3 runs to 14 residues. Here the CDR3 reads CASSPDRGHTEAFF. The CDR3 nucleotides read TGTGCCAGCTCACCTGACAGGGGGCACACTGAAGCTTTCTTT.

This chain links TRBV28 with TRBJ1-3, with D possibly being TRBD1 (6 bases). CDR1 is MDHEN and CDR2 is SYDVKM in the germline V gene. The ends were cut back, 4 bases at V and 0 bases at J, with 16 bases in the middle. The CDR3 has 17 residues. The CDR3 nucleotides are TGTGCCAGCAGTTCGGGGACAAGCACTTTCTCTGGAAACACCATATATTTT. This encodes CASSSGTSTFSGNTIYF. The full variable domain, its missing parts supplied by reference TRBV28 and TRBJ1-3, is DVKVTQSSRYLVKRTGEKVFLECVQDMDHENMFWYRQDPGLGLRLIYFSYDVKMKEKGDIPEGYSVSREKKERFSLILESASTNQTSMYLCASSSGTSTFSGNTIYFGEGSWLTVV.

This clone was found once. The chain has TRBV6-5 and TRBJ2-4; D might be TRBD1 (6 bases). V lost 10 bases, J lost 5 bases, and 15 bases lay in between. Germline assignment: CDR1 MNHEY and CDR2 SVGAGI. The CDR3 covers 13 residues. The CDR3 DNA is TGTGCCACCCATCAGGGGACGGAAAACATTCAGTACTTC. Translating gives CATHQGTENIQYF.

J is TRBJ2-1 and V is TRBV7-9; D gene ambiguous. Trimming shortened V by 2 bases and J by 5 bases, and 10 bases separated the two germline ends. Germline assignment: CDR1 SEHNR and CDR2 FQNEAQ (reference sequence). The CDR3 loop spans 14 amino acids. The CDR3 DNA reads as TGTGCCAGCAGCTTAATGGGCCTGGACAATGAGCAGTTCTTC. Amino acid sequence: CASSLMGLDNEQFF.

The chain combines TRBV7-3 with TRBJ2-3, with 8 bases lining up with TRBD1. CDR3 length: 16 residues. Germline CDR1 reads SGHTA; CDR2 reads FQGTGA. The V and J ends lost 3 bases and 7 bases, in that order; junction bases with no gene match: 12. CDR3 amino acids: CASSFQTGEVLNTQYF. For the CDR3, the DNA is TGTGCCAGCAGCTTCCAGACAGGGGAGGTTTTAAATACGCAGTATTTT. The full variable domain, with the rest looked up from reference TRBV7-3 and TRBJ2-3, is GAGVSQTPSNKVTEKGKYVELRCDPISGHTALYWYRQSLGQGPEFLIYFQGTGAADDSGLPNDRFFAVRPEGSVSTLKIQRTERGDSAVYLCASSFQTGEVLNTQYFGPGTRLTVL.

The chain recombines TRBV7-2 with TRBJ2-6; the D is unclear. The V end was cut by 0 bases, the J end by 0 bases, with 3 bases between. CDR1 and CDR2 (germline): SGHTA, FQGNSA. The CDR3 is made up of 15 amino acids. Here the CDR3 reads CASSLAFSGANVLTF. In DNA, the CDR3 is TGTGCCAGCAGCTTAGCCTTCTCTGGGGCCAACGTCCTGACTTTC.

V gene TRBV28 combines with J gene TRBJ1-1; D remains unclear. This CDR3 contains 13 residues. Germline CDR1 MDHEN, CDR2 SYDVKM. V was pared by 8 bases and J by 1 base, with 11 bases between. The CDR3 is CASWGRGNTEAFF. CDR3 sequence (DNA): TGTGCCAGCTGGGGTCGGGGGAACACTGAAGCTTTCTTT.

The chain employs TRBV5-1 and TRBJ2-2, with D uncertain. Germline V gives CDR1 SGHRS, CDR2 YFSETQ. V was pared by 2 bases and J by 0 bases, with 8 bases between. The CDR3 sequence is 15 residues long. The CDR3 nucleotides are TGCGCCAGCAGCTTACATCAGGCGAACACCGGGGAGCTGTTTTTT. The encoded protein is CASSLHQANTGELFF. Filled out from reference TRBV5-1 and TRBJ2-2, the complete variable domain reads KAGVTQTPRYLIKTRGQQVTLSCSPISGHRSVSWYQQTPGQGLQFLFEYFSETQRNKGNFPGRFSGRQFSNSRSEMNVSTLELGDSALYLCASSLHQANTGELFFGEGSRLTVL.

This chain joins TRBV6-5 and TRBJ2-7; D tentatively reads TRBD1 or TRBD2 (5 bases each). This CDR3 is built from 14 residues. CDR1 and CDR2 from the germline V gene are MNHEY and SVGAGI. The V gene lost 5 bases and the J gene lost 5 bases, with 16 bases spanning the gap. The CDR3 reads CASSTNSGTHEQYF. The DNA of the CDR3 is TGTGCCAGCAGTACAAACTCCGGGACGCACGAGCAGTACTTC.

The chain combines TRBV29-1 with TRBJ1-1; tentatively, D is TRBD1 (5 bases). Germline V gene sequence: CDR1 SQVTM, CDR2 ANQGSEA. CDR3 size: 13 residues. Trimming took 4 bases from V and 1 from J, leaving 10 bases between them. CDR3 DNA: TGCAGCGTTGCGGGGGGGTCGAACACTGAAGCTTTCTTT. Translating it yields CSVAGGSNTEAFF.

The chain carries TRBV19 and TRBJ1-2; a weak D match, TRBD1 (6 bases). The CDR3 is 13 amino acids. Trimming removed 6 bases from V and 4 bases from J, with 12 bases in between. The germline V gene has CDR1 LNHDA and CDR2 SQIVND (reference sequence). The CDR3 sequence: CASRPRGLYGYTF. The CDR3 DNA reads as TGTGCCAGTAGACCCAGGGGACTCTATGGCTACACCTTC.

Concerning this clone itself: One junction end does not reproduce the germline sequence, and a read error may be involved. The chain couples TRBV3-1 (or the pseudogene TRBV3-2) to TRBJ1-2; 7 nucleotides match TRBD1. This CDR3 has 13 residues. The germline V gene encodes CDR1 LGHDT and CDR2 YNNKEL (reference sequence). The CDR3 DNA is TGTGCCAGCACCCAACAGGGGATCTATGGCTACACCTTC. Translation gives CASTQQGIYGYTF.

This clone was recorded only once. The V call is TRBV7-9, the J call TRBJ1-4; 7 bases agree with TRBD1. CDR1 SEHNR and CDR2 FQNEAQ come from the germline V gene (reference sequence). V trimming: 1 base; J trimming: 4 bases; junction bases outside the gene matches: 3. This CDR3 is built from 15 residues. The CDR3 sequence is CASSLGHRGNEKLFF. Written as DNA, the CDR3 is TGTGCCAGCAGCTTAGGCCACAGGGGTAATGAAAAACTGTTTTTT.

The rearrangement uses TRBV10-3 and TRBJ1-2; 7 bases align to TRBD1. V lost 6 bases and J lost 5; bases outside the gene matches: 6. Looked up from germline, CDR1 is ENHRY and CDR2 is SYGVKD. The CDR3 spans 13 residues. The CDR3: CAIRGDSEYGYTF. Written as DNA, the CDR3 is TGTGCCATCAGAGGGGACAGCGAGTATGGCTACACCTTC.

The chain carries TRBV30 and TRBJ2-1; 7 nucleotides line up with TRBD1. The CDR3 is 15 residues long. The germline gives CDR1 GTSNPN, CDR2 SVGIG (reference sequence). V was clipped by 5 bases and J by 3 bases; unmatched bases: 10. The CDR3 sequence is CAWGSRGLVYNEQFF. The CDR3 nucleotides read TGTGCCTGGGGATCAAGGGGGCTGGTCTACAATGAGCAGTTCTTC.